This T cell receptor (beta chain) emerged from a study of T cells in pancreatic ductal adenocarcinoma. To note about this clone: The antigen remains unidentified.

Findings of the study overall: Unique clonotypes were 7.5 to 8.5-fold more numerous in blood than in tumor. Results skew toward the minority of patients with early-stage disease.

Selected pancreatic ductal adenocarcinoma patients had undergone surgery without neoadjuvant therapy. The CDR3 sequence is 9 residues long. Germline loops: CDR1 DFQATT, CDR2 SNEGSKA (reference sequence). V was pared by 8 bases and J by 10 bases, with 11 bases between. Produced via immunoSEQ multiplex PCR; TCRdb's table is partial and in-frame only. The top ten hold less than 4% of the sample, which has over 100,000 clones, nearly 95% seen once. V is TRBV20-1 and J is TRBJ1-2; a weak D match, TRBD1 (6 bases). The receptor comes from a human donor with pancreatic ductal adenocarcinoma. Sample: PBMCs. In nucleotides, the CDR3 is TGCAGTCTGGACAGACTCTACACCTTC. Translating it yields CSLDRLYTF.